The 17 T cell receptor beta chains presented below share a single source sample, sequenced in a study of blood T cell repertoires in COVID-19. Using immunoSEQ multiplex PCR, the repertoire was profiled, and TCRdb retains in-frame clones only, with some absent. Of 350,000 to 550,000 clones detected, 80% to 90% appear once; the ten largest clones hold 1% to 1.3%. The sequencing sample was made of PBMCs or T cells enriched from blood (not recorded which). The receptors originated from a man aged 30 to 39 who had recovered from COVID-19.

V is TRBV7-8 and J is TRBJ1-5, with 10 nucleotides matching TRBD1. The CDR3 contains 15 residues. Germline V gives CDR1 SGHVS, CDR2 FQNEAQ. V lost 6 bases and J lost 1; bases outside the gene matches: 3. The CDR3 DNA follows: TGTGCCAGCAGTCCGGGACAGGGGAGCAATCAGCCCCAGCATTTT. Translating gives CASSPGQGSNQPQHF.

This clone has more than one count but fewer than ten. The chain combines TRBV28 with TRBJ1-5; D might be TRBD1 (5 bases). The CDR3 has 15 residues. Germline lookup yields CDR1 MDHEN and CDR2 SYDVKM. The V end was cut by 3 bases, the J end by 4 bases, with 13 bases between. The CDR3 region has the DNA TGTGCCAGCAGTTTGGTGGACACCTTTAATCAGCCCCAGCATTTT. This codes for CASSLVDTFNQPQHF.

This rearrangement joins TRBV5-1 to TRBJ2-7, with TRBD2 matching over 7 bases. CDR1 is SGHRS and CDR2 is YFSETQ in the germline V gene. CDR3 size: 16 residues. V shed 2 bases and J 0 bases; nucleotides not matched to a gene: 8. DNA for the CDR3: TGCGCCAGCAGCTTCGGTCCGGGACTAAGCTCCTACGAGCAGTACTTC. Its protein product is CASSFGPGLSSYEQYF.

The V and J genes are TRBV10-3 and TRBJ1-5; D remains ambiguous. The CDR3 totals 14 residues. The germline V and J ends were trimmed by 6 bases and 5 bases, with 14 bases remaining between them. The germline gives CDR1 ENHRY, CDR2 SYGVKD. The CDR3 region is CAISSGKLDQPQHF. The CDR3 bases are TGTGCCATCAGCTCCGGGAAGTTGGATCAGCCCCAGCATTTT.

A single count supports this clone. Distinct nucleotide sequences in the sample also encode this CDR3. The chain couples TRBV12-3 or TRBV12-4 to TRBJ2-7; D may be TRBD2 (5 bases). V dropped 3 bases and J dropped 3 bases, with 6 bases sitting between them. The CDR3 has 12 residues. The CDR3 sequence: CASSFEGYEQYF. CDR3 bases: TGTGCCAGCAGTTTTGAGGGCTACGAGCAGTACTTC.

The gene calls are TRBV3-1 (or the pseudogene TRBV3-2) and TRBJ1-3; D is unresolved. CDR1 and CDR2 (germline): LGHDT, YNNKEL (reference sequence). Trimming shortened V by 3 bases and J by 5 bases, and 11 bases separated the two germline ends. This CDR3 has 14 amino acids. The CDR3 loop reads CASSQADTRNTIYF. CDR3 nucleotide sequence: TGTGCCAGCAGCCAGGCTGACACCAGAAACACCATATATTTT.

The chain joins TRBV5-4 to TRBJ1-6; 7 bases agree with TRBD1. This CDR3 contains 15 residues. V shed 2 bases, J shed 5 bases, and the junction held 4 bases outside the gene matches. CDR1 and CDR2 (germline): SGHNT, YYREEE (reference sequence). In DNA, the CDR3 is TGTGCCAGCAGCTTAGGGACAGCTAATAATTCACCCCTCCACTTT. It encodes CASSLGTANNSPLHF.

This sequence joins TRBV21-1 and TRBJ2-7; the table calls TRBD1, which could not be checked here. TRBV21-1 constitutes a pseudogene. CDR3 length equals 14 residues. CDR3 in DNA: TGTGCCAGCAGCAAGCAGGGGGCGGCCTACGAGCAGTACTTC. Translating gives CASSKQGAAYEQYF.

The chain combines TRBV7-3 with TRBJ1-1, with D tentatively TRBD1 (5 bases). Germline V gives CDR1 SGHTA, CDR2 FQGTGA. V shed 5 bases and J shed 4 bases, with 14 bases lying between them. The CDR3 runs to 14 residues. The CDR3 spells CASSEQGFGTEAFF. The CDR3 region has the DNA TGTGCCAGCAGCGAGCAGGGTTTTGGCACTGAAGCTTTCTTT. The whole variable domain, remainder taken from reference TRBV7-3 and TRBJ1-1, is GAGVSQTPSNKVTEKGKYVELRCDPISGHTALYWYRQSLGQGPEFLIYFQGTGAADDSGLPNDRFFAVRPEGSVSTLKIQRTERGDSAVYLCASSEQGFGTEAFFGQGTRLTVV.

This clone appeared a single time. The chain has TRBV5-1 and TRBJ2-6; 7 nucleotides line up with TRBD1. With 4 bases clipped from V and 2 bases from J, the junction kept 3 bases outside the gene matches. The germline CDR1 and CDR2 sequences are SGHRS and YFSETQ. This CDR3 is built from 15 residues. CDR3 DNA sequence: TGCGCCAGCAGCCTACAGGGGACTGGGGCCAACGTCCTGACTTTC. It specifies CASSLQGTGANVLTF.

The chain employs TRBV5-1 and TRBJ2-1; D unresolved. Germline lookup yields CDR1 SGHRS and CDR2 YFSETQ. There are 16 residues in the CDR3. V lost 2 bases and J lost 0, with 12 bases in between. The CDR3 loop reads CASSLDRLHSYNEQFF. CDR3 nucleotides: TGCGCCAGCAGCTTAGATCGACTTCACTCCTACAATGAGCAGTTCTTC.

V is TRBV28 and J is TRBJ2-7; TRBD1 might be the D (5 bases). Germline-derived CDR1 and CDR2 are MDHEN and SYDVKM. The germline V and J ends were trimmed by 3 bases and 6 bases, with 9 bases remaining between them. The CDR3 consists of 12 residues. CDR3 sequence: CASSFRGSEQYF. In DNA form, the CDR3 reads TGTGCCAGCAGTTTTAGGGGCTCCGAGCAGTACTTC.

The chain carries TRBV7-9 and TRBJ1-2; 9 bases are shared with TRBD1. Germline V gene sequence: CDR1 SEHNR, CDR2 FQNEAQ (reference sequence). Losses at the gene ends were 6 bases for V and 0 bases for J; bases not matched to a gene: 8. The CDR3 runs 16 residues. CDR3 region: CASSSGQGKPNYGYTF. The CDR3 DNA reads TGTGCCAGCAGTAGCGGACAGGGGAAACCTAACTATGGCTACACCTTC. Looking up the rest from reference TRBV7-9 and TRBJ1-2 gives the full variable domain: DTGVSQNPRHKITKRGQNVTFRCDPISEHNRLYWYRQTLGQGPEFLTYFQNEAQLEKSRLLSDRFSAERPKGSFSTLEIQRTEQGDSAMYLCASSSGQGKPNYGYTFGSGTRLTVV.

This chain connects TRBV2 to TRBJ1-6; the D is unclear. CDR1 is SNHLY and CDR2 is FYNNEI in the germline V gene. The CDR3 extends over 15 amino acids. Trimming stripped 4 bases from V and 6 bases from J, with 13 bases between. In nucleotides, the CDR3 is TGTGCCAGCAGTGGTGGCAGAGGAATTAATTCACCCCTCCACTTT. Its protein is CASSGGRGINSPLHF.

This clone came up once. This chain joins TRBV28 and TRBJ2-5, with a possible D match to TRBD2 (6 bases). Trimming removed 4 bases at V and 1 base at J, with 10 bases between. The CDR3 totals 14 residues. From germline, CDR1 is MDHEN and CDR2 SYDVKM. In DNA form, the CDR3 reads TGTGCCAGCAGTTCGGCGGGGACCCAAGAGACCCAGTACTTC. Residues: CASSSAGTQETQYF.

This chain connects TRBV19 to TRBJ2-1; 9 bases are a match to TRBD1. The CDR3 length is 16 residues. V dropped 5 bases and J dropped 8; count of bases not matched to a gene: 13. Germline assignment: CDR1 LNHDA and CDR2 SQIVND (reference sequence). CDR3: CASSAPGTGSRDEQFF. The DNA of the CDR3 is TGTGCCAGTAGTGCTCCCGGGACAGGGTCTAGGGATGAGCAGTTCTTC.

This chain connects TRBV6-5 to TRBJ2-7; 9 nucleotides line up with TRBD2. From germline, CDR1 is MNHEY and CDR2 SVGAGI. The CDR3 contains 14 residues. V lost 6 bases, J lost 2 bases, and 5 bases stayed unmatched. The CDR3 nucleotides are TGTGCCAGCAGCGGGACTAGCCTAACCTACGAGCAGTACTTC. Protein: CASSGTSLTYEQYF.